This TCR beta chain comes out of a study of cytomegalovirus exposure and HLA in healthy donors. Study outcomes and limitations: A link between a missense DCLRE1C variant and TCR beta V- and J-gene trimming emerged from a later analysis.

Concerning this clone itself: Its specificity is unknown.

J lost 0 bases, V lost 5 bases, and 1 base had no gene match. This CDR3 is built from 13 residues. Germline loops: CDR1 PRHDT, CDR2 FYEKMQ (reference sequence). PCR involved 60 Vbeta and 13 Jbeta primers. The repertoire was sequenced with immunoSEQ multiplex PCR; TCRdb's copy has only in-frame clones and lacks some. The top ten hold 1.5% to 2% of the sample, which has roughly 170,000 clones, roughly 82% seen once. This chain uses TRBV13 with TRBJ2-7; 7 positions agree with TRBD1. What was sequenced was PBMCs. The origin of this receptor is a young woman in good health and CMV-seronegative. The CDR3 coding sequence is TGTGCCAGCAGCCGGGACAGCTCCTACGAGCAGTACTTC. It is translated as CASSRDSSYEQYF.